This TCR beta chain was captured by sequencing in a study of regulatory T cells in long-lasting Graves disease. Study observations and caveats: Persistent disease showed a preference for TRBV28, TRBJ1-2 and TRBJ2-5. New patients shared fewer public clonotypes (approximately 1,000) than persistent patients did (around 2,900).

Building of the TCR beta libraries involved iRepertoire HTBI primers and Arm-PCR of CDR3 regions. TCRdb re-called the multiplex PCR reads with MiXCR, one entry per CDR3 protein. The table includes about 450,000 distinct CDR3 sequences, approximately 16% detected once. Described time point: newly diagnosed GD, antithyroid drugs for less than 3 months. After RNA was extracted from PBMCs, the TCR library was made from it. The CDR3 length is 17 residues. In germline, CDR1 is DFQATT, CDR2 SNEGSKA (reference sequence). V shed 0 bases and J shed 0 bases, with 16 bases lying between them. Many counts were recorded for this clonotype. Its cognate antigen is unknown. These sequences were also reported in another study, on T cells in Graves' hyperthyroidism and ophthalmopathy.

The gene calls are TRBV20-1 and TRBJ2-3; D call uncertain. Source: peripheral blood mononuclear cells (PBMCs), taken at new diagnosis, from a patient treated with antithyroid drugs. This receptor was obtained from a woman aged 25-40 years with Graves disease. The CDR3 DNA sequence: TGCAGTGCTAGAGACACCTCCGCCCAGACTAGCACAGATACGCAGTATTTT. It specifies CSARDTSAQTSTDTQYF.